A selection of T cell receptor beta chains follows, all from one sample in a study of blood T cell repertoires in COVID-19. The assay was immunoSEQ multiplex PCR, and TCRdb's table has in-frame clones only and misses some. Of 150,000 to 200,000 clones in the sample, about 90% were seen once. The specimen was peripheral blood. These receptors all stem from a man aged 35 to 55 with active or convalescent COVID-19. Both conserved end residues are part of each CDR3. The order of the fields is V gene, D gene, J gene, clone size, CDR3 protein, CDR3 DNA. D genes are given only for firm matches. Expanded clones get a size class; other rows say once, few or many, or leave the size out.

>TRBV30|NA|TRBJ1-3|NA
CAWSQLTAAGNTIYF
TGTGCCTGGAGCCAACTGACAGCAGCCGGAAACACCATATATTTT
>TRBV5-1|NA|TRBJ2-7|NA
CASSPGGTGSEQYF
TGCGCCAGCAGCCCGGGGGGGACAGGGAGCGAGCAGTACTTC
>TRBV7-6|NA|TRBJ1-3|NA
CASSSQTASGNTIYF
TGTGCCAGCAGCTCTCAGACAGCCTCTGGAAACACCATATATTTT
>TRBV19|TRBD1|TRBJ1-2|NA
CASSSRDSRYYGYTF
TGTGCCAGTAGTAGCAGGGACAGTCGTTACTATGGCTACACCTTC
>TRBV4-1|TRBD1|TRBJ1-3|once
CPSSRQGLVISGNTIYF
TGCCCCAGCAGCCGACAGGGCCTCGTCATCTCTGGAAACACCATATATTTT
>TRBV4-3|NA|TRBJ1-6|once
CASSQELQEISYNSPLHF
TGCGCCAGCAGCCAAGAATTACAGGAGATTTCCTATAATTCACCCCTCCACTTT
>TRBV10-2|NA|TRBJ2-1|once
CASSESGAIAGINEQFF
TGCGCCAGCAGTGAGTCGGGAGCCATAGCCGGTATTAATGAGCAGTTCTTC
>TRBV9|NA|TRBJ2-1|NA
CASSVGSSYNEQFF
TGTGCCAGCAGCGTGGGGAGCTCCTACAATGAGCAGTTCTTC
>TRBV6-5|TRBD2|TRBJ2-5|NA
CASRRAGEETQYF
TGTGCCAGCAGAAGAGCGGGGGAGGAGACCCAGTACTTC
>TRBV10-1|NA|TRBJ2-1|NA
CASSEPETGTQFF
TGCGCCAGCAGTGAGCCGGAAACAGGGACGCAGTTCTTC
>TRBV12-3/TRBV12-4|NA|TRBJ2-1|once
CASSHPGNEQFF
TGTGCCAGCAGTCACCCGGGCAATGAGCAGTTCTTC
>TRBV3-1/TRBV3-2|TRBD1|TRBJ1-1|NA
CASSQIRGQVEAFF
TGTGCCAGCAGCCAGATAAGAGGACAGGTTGAAGCTTTCTTT